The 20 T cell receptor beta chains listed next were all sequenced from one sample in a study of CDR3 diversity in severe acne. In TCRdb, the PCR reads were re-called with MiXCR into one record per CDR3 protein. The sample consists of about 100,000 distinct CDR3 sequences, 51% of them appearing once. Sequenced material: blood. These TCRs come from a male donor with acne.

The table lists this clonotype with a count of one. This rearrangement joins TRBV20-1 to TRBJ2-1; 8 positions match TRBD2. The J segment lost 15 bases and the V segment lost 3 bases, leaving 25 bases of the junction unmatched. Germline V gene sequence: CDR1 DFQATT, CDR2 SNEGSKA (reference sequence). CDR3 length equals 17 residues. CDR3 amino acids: CSARTAGTSGRSLEAFF. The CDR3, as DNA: TGCAGTGCTAGGACCGCCGGGACTAGTGGCCGCAGCTTGGAGGCGTTCTTC.

CDR3 in DNA: TGTGCCAGCAGTCCCGCGGCGGGCAGGGCTAACTATGGCTACACCTTC. It codes for CASSPAAGRANYGYTF. V and J are TRBV12-3 or TRBV12-4 and TRBJ1-2; D is possibly TRBD1 (5 bases). V dropped 5 bases and J dropped 0 bases, with 16 bases sitting between them. CDR3 length: 16 amino acids.

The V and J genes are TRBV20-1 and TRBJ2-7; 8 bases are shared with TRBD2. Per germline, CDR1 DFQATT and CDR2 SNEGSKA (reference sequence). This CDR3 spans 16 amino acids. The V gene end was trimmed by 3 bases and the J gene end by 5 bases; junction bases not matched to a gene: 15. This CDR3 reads CSARTAGTSGGDEQYF. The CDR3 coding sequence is TGCAGTGCTAGGACCGCCGGGACTAGTGGCGGGGACGAGCAGTACTTC.

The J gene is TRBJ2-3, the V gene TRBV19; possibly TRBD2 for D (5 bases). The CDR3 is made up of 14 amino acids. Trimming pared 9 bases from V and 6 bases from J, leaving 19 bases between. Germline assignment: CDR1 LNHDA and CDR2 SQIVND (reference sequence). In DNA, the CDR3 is TGTGCCAGCAGTTACGTCGTAGCGTCGGATACGCAGTATTTT. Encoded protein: CASSYVVASDTQYF.

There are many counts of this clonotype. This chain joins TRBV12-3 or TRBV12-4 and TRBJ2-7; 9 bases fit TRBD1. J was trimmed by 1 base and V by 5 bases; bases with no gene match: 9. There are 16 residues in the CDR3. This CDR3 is CASSNQQGAGSYEQYF. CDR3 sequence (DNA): TGTGCCAGCAGTAACCAACAGGGGGCTGGGTCCTACGAGCAGTACTTC.

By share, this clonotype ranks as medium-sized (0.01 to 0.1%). The chain's CDR3 is CASSFVSKSNQPQHF. The CDR3 coding sequence is TGTGCCAGCAGCTTCGTCAGCAAGAGCAATCAGCCCCAGCATTTT. The chain couples TRBV7-9 to TRBJ1-5, with D unresolved. Looked up from germline, CDR1 is SEHNR and CDR2 is FQNEAQ (reference sequence). Trimming took 3 bases from V and 1 from J, leaving 10 bases between them. The CDR3 is made up of 15 amino acids.

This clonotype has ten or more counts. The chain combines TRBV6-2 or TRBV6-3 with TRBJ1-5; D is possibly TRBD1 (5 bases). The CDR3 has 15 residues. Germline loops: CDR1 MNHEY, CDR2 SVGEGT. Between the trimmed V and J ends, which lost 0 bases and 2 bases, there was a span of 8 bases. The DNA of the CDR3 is TGTGCCAGCAGTTACTCGGGGGAGGGCAATCAGCCCCAGCATTTT. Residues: CASSYSGEGNQPQHF.

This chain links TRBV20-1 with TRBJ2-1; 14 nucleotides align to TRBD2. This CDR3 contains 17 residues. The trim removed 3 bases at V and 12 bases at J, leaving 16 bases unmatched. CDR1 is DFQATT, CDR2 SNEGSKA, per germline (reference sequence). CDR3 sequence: CSASRLAGGRAGDTQFF. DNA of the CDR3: TGCAGTGCTAGTCGACTAGCGGGAGGGCGGGCTGGAGATACGCAGTTCTTC.

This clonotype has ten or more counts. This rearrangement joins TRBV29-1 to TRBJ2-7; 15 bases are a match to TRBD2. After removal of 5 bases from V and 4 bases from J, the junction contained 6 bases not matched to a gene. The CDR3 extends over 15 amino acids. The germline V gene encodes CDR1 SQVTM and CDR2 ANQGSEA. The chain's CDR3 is CSVWTSGRGVYEQYF. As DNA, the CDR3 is TGCAGCGTTTGGACTAGCGGGAGGGGCGTATACGAGCAGTACTTC.

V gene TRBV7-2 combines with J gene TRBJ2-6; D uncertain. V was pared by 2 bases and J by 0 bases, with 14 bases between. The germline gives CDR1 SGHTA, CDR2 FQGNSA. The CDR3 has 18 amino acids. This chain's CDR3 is CASSLRFAGLSGANVLTF. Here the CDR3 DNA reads TGTGCCAGCAGCTTACGGTTCGCCGGCCTCTCTGGGGCCAACGTCCTGACTTTC.

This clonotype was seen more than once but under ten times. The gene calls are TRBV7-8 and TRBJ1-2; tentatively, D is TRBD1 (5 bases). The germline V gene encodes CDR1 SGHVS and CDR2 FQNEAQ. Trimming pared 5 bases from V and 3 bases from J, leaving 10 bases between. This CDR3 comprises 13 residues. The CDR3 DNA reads TGTGCCAGCAGCCCCGGGACCGACTATGGCTACACCTTC. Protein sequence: CASSPGTDYGYTF. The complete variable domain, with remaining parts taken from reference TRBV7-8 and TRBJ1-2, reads GAGVSQSPRYKVAKRGQDVALRCDPISGHVSLFWYQQALGQGPEFLTYFQNEAQLDKSGLPSDRFFAERPEGSVSTLKIQRTQQEDSAVYLCASSPGTDYGYTFGSGTRLTVV.

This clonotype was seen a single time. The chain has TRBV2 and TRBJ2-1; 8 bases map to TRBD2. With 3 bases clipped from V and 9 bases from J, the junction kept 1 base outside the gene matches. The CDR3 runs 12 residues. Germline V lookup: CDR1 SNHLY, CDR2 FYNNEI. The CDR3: CASSESGSEQFF. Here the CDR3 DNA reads TGTGCCAGCAGTGAGAGCGGGAGTGAGCAGTTCTTC.

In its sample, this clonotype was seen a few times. CDR3 sequence reads: CASSQLIQGNQPQHF. CDR3 nucleotide sequence: TGCGCCAGCAGCCAACTCATACAGGGCAATCAGCCCCAGCATTTT. V and J are TRBV4-1 and TRBJ1-5, with D possibly matching TRBD1 (5 bases). The CDR3 is made up of 15 amino acids. CDR1 is MGHRA and CDR2 is YSYEKL in the germline V gene. Trimming took 2 bases from V and 2 from J, leaving 10 bases between them.

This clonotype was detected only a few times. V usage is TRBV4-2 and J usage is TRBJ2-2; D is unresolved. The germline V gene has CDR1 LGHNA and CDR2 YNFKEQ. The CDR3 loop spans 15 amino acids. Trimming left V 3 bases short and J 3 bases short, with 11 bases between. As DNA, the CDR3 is TGTGCCAGCAGCCATCTGGAGACCGACACCGGGGAGCTGTTTTTT. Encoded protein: CASSHLETDTGELFF.

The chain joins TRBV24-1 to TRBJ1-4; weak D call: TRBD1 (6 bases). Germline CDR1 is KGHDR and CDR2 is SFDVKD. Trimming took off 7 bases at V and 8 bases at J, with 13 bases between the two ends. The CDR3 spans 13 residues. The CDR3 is CATRGGGDEKLFF. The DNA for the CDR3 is TGTGCCACCAGGGGGGGGGGCGACGAAAAACTGTTTTTT.

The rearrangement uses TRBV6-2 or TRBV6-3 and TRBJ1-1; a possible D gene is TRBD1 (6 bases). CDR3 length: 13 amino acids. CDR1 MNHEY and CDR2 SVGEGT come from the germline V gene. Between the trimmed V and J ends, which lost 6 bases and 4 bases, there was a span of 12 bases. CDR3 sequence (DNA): TGTGCCAGCAGCCCGGACAGATTCACTGAAGCTTTCTTT. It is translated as CASSPDRFTEAFF.

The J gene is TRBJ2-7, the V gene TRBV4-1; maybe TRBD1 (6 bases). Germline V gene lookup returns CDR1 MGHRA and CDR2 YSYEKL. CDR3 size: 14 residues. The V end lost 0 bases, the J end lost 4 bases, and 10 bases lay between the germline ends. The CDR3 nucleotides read TGCGCCAGCAGCCAAGAACAGGGCTTGTACGAGCAGTACTTC. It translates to CASSQEQGLYEQYF.

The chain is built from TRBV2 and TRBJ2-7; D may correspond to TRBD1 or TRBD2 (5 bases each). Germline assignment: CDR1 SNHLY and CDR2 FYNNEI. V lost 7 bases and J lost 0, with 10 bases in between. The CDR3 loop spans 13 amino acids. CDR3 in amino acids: CASTGTDSYEQYF. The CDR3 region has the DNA TGTGCCAGCACCGGGACGGACTCCTACGAGCAGTACTTC.

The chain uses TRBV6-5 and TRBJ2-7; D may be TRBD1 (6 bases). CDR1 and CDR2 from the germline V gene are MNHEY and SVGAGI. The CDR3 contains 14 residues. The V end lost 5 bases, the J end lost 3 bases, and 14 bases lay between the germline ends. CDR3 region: CASSAGQGYYEQYF. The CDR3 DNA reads TGTGCCAGCAGTGCCGGGCAGGGGTACTACGAGCAGTACTTC.

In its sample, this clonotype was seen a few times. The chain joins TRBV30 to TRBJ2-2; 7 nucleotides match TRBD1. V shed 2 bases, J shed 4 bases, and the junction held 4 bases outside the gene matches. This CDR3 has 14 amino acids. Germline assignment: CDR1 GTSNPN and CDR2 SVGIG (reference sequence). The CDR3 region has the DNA TGTGCCTGGAGTTTAGGGGGCAGCACCGGGGAGCTGTTTTTT. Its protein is CAWSLGGSTGELFF.